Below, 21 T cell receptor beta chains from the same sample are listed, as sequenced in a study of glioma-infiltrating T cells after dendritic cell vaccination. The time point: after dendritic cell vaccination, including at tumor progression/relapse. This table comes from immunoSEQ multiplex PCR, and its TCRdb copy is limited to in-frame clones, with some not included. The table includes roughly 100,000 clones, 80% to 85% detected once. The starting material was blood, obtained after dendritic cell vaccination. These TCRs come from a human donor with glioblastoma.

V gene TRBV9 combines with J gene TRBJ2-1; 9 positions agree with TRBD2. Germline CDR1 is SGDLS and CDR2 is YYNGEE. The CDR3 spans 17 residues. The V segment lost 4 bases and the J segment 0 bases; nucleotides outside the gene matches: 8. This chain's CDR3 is CASSLGAGGSSYNEQFF. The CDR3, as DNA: TGTGCCAGCAGCCTAGGGGCGGGGGGGAGCTCCTACAATGAGCAGTTCTTC.

The CDR3 sequence: CASSRTGGRDSPLHF. The CDR3 DNA reads TGTGCCAGCAGCCGGACAGGGGGCCGGGATTCACCCCTCCACTTT. This chain links TRBV7-9 with TRBJ1-6, with 11 bases fitting TRBD1. The CDR3 is made up of 15 amino acids. V shed 5 bases, J shed 8 bases, and the junction held 5 bases outside the gene matches. Germline CDR1 reads SEHNR; CDR2 reads FQNEAQ (reference sequence).

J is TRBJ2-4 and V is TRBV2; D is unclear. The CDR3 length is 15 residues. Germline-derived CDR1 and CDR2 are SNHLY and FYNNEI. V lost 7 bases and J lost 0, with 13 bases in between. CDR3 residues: CASIQDGVAKNIQYF. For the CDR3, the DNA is TGTGCCAGCATTCAGGATGGTGTAGCCAAAAACATTCAGTACTTC.

Here the CDR3 reads CASSLRQTGYTF. As DNA, the CDR3 is TGTGCCAGCAGCCTCAGACAGACGGGCTACACCTTC. The chain recombines TRBV7-2 with TRBJ1-2; possibly TRBD1 for D (5 bases). The CDR3 spans 12 residues. V was shortened by 5 bases and J by 8 bases, with 12 bases between the two germline ends. The germline gives CDR1 SGHTA, CDR2 FQGNSA.

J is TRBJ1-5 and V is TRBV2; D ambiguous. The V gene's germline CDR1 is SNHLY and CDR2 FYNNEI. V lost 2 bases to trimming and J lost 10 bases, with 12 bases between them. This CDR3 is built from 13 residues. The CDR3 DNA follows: TGTGCCAGCAGTGAATTAACAGATGGACCCCAGCATTTT. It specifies CASSELTDGPQHF.

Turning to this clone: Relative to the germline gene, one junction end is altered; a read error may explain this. The CDR3, as DNA: TGTGCTAGCAGCTTTGGCCCGACAGGTAACTCCTACGAGCAGTACTTC. Encoded protein: CASSFGPTGNSYEQYF. The V and J genes are TRBV7-7 and TRBJ2-7; maybe TRBD1 (6 bases). The CDR3 extends over 16 amino acids. Germline V gives CDR1 SSHAT, CDR2 FNYEAQ (reference sequence).

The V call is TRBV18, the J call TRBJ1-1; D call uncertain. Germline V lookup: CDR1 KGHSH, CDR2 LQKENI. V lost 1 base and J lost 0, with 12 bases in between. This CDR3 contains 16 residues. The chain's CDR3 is CASSPRVDTMNTEAFF. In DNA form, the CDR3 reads TGTGCCAGCTCACCACGGGTTGACACAATGAACACTGAAGCTTTCTTT. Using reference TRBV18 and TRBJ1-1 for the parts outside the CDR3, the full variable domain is NAGVMQNPRHLVRRRGQEARLRCSPMKGHSHVYWYRQLPEEGLKFMVYLQKENIIDESGMPKERFSAEFPKEGPSILRIQQVVRGDSAAYFCASSPRVDTMNTEAFFGQGTRLTVV.

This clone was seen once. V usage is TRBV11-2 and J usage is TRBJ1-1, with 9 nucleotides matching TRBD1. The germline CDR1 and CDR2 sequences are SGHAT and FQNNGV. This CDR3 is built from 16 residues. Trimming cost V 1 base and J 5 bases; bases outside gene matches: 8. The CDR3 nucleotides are TGTGCCAGCAGCTTAGGGGTAGGGACAGGGCTTACTGAAGCTTTCTTT. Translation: CASSLGVGTGLTEAFF.

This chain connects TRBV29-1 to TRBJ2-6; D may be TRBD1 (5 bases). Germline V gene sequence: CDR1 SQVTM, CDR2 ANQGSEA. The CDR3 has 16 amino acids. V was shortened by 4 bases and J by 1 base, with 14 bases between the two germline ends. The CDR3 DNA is TGCAGCGTTGTTGACAGCCGGCTATCTGGGGCCAACGTCCTGACTTTC. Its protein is CSVVDSRLSGANVLTF.

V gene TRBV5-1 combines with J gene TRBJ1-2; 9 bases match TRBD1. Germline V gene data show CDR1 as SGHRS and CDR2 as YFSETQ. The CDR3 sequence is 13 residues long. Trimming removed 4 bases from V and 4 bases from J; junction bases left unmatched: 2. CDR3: CASSQGQGYGYTF. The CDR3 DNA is TGCGCCAGCAGCCAGGGACAGGGCTATGGCTACACCTTC.

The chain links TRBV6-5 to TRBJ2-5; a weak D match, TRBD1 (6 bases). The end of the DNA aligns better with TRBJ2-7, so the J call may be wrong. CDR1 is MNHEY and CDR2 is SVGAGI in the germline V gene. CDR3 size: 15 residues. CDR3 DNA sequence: TGTGCCAGCAGTTACGGTGGGGACATATCCTACGAGCAGTACTTC. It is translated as CASSYGGDISYEQYF.

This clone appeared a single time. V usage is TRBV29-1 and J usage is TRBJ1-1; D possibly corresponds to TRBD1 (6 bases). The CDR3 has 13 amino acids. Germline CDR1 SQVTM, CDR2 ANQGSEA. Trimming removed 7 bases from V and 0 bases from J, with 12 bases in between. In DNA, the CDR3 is TGCAGCGGCAGAACAGGGATGAACACTGAAGCTTTCTTT. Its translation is CSGRTGMNTEAFF.

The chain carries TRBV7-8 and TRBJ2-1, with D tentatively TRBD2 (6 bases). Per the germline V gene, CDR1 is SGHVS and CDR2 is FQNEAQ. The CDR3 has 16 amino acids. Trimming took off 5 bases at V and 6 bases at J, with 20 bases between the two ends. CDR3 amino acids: CASSPSAGGTSNEQFF. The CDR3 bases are TGTGCCAGCAGCCCCTCTGCCGGGGGAACGTCCAATGAGCAGTTCTTC.

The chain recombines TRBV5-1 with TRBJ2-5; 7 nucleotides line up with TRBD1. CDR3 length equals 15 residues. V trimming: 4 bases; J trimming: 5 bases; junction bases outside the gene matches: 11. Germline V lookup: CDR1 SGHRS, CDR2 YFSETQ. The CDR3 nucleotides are TGCGCCAGCAGCATGTTACAGGGGTCTGGGGAGACCCAGTACTTC. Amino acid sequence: CASSMLQGSGETQYF.

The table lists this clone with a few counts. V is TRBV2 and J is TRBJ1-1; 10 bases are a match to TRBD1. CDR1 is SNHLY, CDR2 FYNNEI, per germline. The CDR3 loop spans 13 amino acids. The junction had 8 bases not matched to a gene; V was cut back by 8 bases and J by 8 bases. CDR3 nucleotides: TGTGCCAGCTCCCCGACAGGGGGCCGAGAAGCTTTCTTT. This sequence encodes CASSPTGGREAFF.

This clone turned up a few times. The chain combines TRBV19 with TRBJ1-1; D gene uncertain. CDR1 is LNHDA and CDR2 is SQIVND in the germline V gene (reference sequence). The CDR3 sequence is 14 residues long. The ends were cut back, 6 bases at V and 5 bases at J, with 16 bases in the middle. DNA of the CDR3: TGTGCCAGTAGCCCAGGCCCCAGTGGTACTGAAGCTTTCTTT. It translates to CASSPGPSGTEAFF.

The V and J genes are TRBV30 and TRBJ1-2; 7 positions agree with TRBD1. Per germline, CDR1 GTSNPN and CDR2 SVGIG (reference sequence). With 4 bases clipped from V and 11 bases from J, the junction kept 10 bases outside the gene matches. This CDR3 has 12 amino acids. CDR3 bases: TGTGCCTGGAATCCCCGGGGCAGGGGGTACACCTTC. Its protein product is CAWNPRGRGYTF.

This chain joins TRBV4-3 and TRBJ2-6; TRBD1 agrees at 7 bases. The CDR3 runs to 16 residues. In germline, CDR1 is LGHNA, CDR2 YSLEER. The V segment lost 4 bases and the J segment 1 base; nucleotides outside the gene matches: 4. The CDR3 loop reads CASSRGRGSGANVLTF. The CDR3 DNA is TGCGCCAGCAGCCGAGGCAGGGGGTCTGGGGCCAACGTCCTGACTTTC.

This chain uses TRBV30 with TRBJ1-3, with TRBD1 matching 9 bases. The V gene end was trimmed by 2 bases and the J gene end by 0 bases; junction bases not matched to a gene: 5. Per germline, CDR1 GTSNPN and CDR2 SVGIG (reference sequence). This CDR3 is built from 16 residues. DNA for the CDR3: TGTGCCTGGAGTATCGGGACAGGGATCTCTGGAAACACCATATATTTT. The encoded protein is CAWSIGTGISGNTIYF.

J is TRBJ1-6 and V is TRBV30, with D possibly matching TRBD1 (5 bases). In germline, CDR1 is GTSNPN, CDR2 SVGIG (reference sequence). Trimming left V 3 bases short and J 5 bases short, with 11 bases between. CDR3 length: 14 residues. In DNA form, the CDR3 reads TGTGCCTGGAGGTTCGGGGGGAATAATTCACCCCTCCACTTT. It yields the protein CAWRFGGNNSPLHF. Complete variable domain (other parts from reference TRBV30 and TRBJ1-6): SQTIHQWPATLVQPVGSPLSLECTVEGTSNPNLYWYRQAAGRGLQLLFYSVGIGQISSEVPQNLSASRPQDRQFILSSKKLLLSDSGFYLCAWRFGGNNSPLHFGNGTRLTVT.

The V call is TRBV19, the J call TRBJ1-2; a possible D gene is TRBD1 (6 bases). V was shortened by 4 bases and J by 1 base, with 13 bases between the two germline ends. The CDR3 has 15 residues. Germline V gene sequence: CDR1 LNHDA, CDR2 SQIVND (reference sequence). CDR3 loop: CASSTSRTDNYGYTF. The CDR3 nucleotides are TGTGCCAGTAGTACGTCCAGGACAGATAACTATGGCTACACCTTC.